A single TCR beta chain is shown here with its context. Its antigen has not been determined. Base qualities are not provided; no much larger clone lies one nucleotide away. The data originate from a study of blood T cell repertoires in COVID-19 (dated by TCRdb to the early 2020s). As for the study more broadly: Samples covering the acute and convalescent phases of COVID-19 were provided by collaborators in the United States, Italy and Spain. The material from the prospective study consisted of cDNA or gDNA derived from T cells, B-cell-depleted T cells, or PBMCs. Subjects who had been exposed to COVID-19, were actively infected with it, or had recovered from it provided the deeply sampled blood TCRbeta repertoires that made up the dataset. The repertoires were made available in a free public database intended to serve as a resource for research on the immune response to SARS-CoV-2. The samples were drawn from the first 160 participants of the ongoing ImmuneRACE study and from 1,254 subjects provided by 6 global collaborators. Sample metadata almost always included a de-identified subject ID, COVID-19 status, age in years and sex. Where available, HLA class I and class II types were obtained from metadata supplied by the sample provider rather than from assay-based typing.

The immunoSEQ Assay, a bias-controlled multiplex PCR, was used to amplify TCRbeta CDR3 regions from genomic DNA. Processing in the source paper ran as follows. The number of nucleated cells in each sample was estimated from the amplification of reference gene primers within the assay. To quantify the absolute abundance of each unique TCRbeta CDR3 rearrangement, sequence reads were collapsed and filtered. Productive Simpson clonality was computed per sample as the square root of Simpson's diversity index over productive rearrangements. The table comes from immuneACCESS by way of TCRdb, which keeps in-frame sequences with V and J called. Part of the clones is missing from these tables; in studies checked, under half for an unresolved V gene and the rest for unknown reasons. V and J calls and clone size are those listed in that table; D and trimming were worked out from the DNA. The sample has approximately 160,000 clones on record, over 75% of them singletons. The ten largest clonotypes hold approximately 10% of the sample.

Each collaborating institution followed its own protocols to collect whole blood in K2EDTA tubes. For TCRbeta analysis, collaborators shipped samples as frozen whole blood, isolated PBMCs, or DNA extracted from either of those sample types. Findings and caveats that apply to the study as a whole: How much clinical and demographic metadata was included differed by source and by participant, and the metadata was provided uncurated.

As encoded in the germline V gene (reference sequence), CDR1 is LNHDA while CDR2 is SQIVND. V is pruned by 11 bases and J by 6 bases, leaving 6 bases of the junction without a gene match. Counted from cysteine to phenylalanine, this CDR3 has 13 amino acids. Just the 39-base CDR3 DNA is kept, in frame starting at base 1. The specimen was peripheral blood. Recombination connected TRBV19 to TRBJ1-6; the junction holds 8 bases that match TRBD1. This sequence originates from a human donor in a cohort sampled during active COVID-19. This receptor has the CDR3 CAGGTGINSPLHF. The DNA is TGTGCCGGGGGGACAGGAATTAATTCACCCCTCCACTTT.